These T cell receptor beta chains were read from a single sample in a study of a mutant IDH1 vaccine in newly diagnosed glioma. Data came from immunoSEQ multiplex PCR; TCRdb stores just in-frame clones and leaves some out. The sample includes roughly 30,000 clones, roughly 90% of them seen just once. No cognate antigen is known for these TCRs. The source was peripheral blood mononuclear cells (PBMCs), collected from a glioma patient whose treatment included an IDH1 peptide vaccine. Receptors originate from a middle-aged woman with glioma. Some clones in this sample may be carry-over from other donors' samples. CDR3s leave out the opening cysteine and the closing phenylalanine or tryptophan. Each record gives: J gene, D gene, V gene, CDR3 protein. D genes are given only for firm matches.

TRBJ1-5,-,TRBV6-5,ASSRKGSNQPQH
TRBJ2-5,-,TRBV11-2,ASSLNRVGGETQY
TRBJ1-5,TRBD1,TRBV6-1,ASKDRGFSQPQH
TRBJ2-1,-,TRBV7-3,ASSLSHGGSGNEQF
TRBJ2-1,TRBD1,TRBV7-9,ASSALTGTGGDEQF
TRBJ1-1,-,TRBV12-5,ASDRPPGGEAF
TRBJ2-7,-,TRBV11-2,ASSPDPTGDEQY
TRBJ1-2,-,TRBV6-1,ASSESRYGYT
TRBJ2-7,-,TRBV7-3,ASSLSGSSYEQY
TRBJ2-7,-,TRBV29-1,SVVGGKGYEQY
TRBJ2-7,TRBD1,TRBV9,ASSPFGTGVVEQY
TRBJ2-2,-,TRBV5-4,ASSLRSNGELF
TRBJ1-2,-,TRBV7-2,ASSLASPVGDDGKGYT
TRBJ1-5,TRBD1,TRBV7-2,ASSPGGQGSNQPQH
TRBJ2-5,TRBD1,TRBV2,ASRAGTEETQY
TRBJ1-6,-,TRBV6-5,ASSYFGGSSPLH
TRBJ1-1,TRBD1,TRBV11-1,ASSPRGRTEAF
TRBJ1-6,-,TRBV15,ATSSARASPLH
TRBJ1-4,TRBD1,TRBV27,ASSKNLGQGINEKLF
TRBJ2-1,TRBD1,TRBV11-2,ASSSRTGGSHNEQF
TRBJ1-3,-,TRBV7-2,ASSQGYVTGNTIY
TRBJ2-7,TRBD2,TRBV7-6,ASSLGAGAGGSYEQY
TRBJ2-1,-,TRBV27,ASSLRGHPYNEQF
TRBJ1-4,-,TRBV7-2,ASSFGGFRGTEKLF
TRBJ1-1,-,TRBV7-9,ASSWTRNTEAF
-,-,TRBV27,ASSLSQRYEQY
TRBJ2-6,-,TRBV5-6,ASSSGANVLT
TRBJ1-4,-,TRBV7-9,ASSQTVLDEKLF
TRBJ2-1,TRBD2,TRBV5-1,ASSVTVSGSSYNEQF
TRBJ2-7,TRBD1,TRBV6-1,ASSGRQGEQY
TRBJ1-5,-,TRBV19,ASSMGGDDSNQPQH
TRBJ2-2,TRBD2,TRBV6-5,ASSRRAGGGELF
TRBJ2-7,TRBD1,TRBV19,ASSIGQGGYEQY
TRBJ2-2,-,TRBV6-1,ASSSREGRSGELF
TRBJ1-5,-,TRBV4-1,ASSQEGRSNQPQH
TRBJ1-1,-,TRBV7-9,ASSLKGGNTEAF
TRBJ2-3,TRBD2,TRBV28,ASSPTSRGTDTQY
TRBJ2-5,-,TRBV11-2,ASSHGGPQTQY
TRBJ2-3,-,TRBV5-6,ASSLAVTGHTDTQY
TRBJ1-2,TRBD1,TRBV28,ASSRQGLGYT
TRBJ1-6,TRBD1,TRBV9,ASASTGLGSPLH
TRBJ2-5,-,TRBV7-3,ASSITTQETQY
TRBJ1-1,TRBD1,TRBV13,ASSPPGQGTDTEAF
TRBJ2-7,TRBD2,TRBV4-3,ASSQDMTSGGTYEQY
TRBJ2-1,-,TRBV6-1,ASSDKIEGSNEQF
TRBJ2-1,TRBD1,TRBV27,ASSLLGGKGNEQF
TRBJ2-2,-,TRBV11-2,ASTKLRGRTAGELF
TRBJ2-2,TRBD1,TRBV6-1,ASKWDRTNTGELF
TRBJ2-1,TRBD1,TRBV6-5,ASSRQGESNEQF
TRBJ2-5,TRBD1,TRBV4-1,ASSQDKGQTETQY